This paragraph covers one T cell receptor beta chain sequence. Ten or more counts support this clonotype. Its specific antigen is unknown. No much larger clonotype is one base removed from it; base qualities were not supplied. The data are from a study of prognosis after radiotherapy for stage I lung cancer (dated by TCRdb to about 2021). About the study as a whole: Roughly 20 stage I NSCLC patients were enrolled in Nanjing, China, between 2018 and January 2019. Peripheral blood TCR beta repertoires were profiled in stage I NSCLC patients before and after stereotactic body radiotherapy, and the repertoires were related to distant failure. Concurrent therapy was not administered to any patient alongside SBRT. A total of about 38 blood samples from around 19 patients were sequenced, with one sample obtained before and one obtained after SBRT for each patient. Every patient was deemed medically inoperable, roughly eleven because of comorbidities and 7 because they refused surgery. SBRT was delivered in 3 to 5 fractions with a biologically effective dose of at least 100 Gy, and image-guided IMRT or VMAT was used for delivery. On tumor histology, over 10 patients had adenocarcinoma and six to eight had squamous cell carcinoma. About 20% of the 19 patients developed distant metastases after SBRT, at a median of around 7 months; the other 15 showed no significant progression. Ages in the cohort of approximately 13 men and a handful of women ranged from about 50 to 85 years, with a median of 74. The patients included over twelve who had newly diagnosed primary stage I lung tumors, along with roughly 5 others who had oligometastatic NSCLC after their primary tumor had been surgically resected. General findings and caveats noted by the study authors: Differences in TRBV and TRBJ usage frequencies by metastasis status were reportedly observed in two V genes at baseline and in ten or so V and two J genes after SBRT. Post-SBRT Shannon entropy and its change from baseline were lower in patients who developed distant metastases; baseline Shannon entropy was not associated with metastases. Whether the expanded TCR clones were tumor-specific was not determined. After SBRT, the number of unique TCR clones decreased (median about 10,000 before versus several thousand after; Wilcoxon paired P=0.011). The study was limited by its small cohort and short follow-up, and the findings require independent validation. None of the reported P values were adjusted for multiple comparisons.

Two rounds of multiplex PCR were used to amplify the TCR beta CDR3 region from genomic DNA. The first PCR round used primers specific to each TRBV and TRBJ gene, with sequences filed in Chinese patent CN105087789A. The second PCR round used universal primers. The Roche High Pure PCR Template Preparation Kit was used to extract genomic DNA from frozen PBMCs. Libraries were sequenced paired-end with 151 bp reads on an Illumina HiSeq 3000. On the study's bioinformatics: CutAdapt was used to discard raw reads that did not contain the multiplex PCR primer sequences. Using PEAR, the high-quality paired reads were merged into contigs. MiXCR assigned TRB V, D and J gene segments to each contig by aligning to reference sequences. To remove sequencing errors, CDR3 sequences were clustered according to base quality and sequence similarity. Diversity was calculated as Shannon entropy divided by the natural log of the number of productive TCR sequences. To get clonality, Shannon entropy was divided by the natural log of the number of unique clonotypes, and that result was subtracted from one. Using the Youden index from ROC curves, the researchers picked the repertoire-metric cut-offs for progression-free survival, and all analyses were carried out in R 3.5.3. The raw public reads went through TCRdb reprocessing: fastp at Q25, MiXCR clone calling, in-frame beta chains kept. Identical CDR3 protein sequences are pooled into one entry, listed with their most common genes and DNA. TCRdb, not the authors, supplied the V and J calls. A total of tens of thousands of distinct CDR3 sequences appear in this sample, roughly 31% of them only once. The top ten hold about 12% of the sample.

All patients had node-negative disease on CT and PET/CT, and none had a history of other malignancies or had previously received chemotherapy or radiotherapy. At each of two time points, about 5.5 milliliters of peripheral venous blood were collected in EDTA tubes. Ficoll-Paque Plus density-gradient centrifugation was used to isolate PBMCs. Immediately after collection, samples were stored at -80 degrees C until analysis. Including cysteine and phenylalanine, the CDR3 has 14 amino acids. The CDR3 DNA has 42 bases and is translated from base 1. Per the germline V gene, MNHEY is the CDR1 and SVGAGI is the CDR2. Ends trimmed: V by 0 bases, J by 4 bases; bases unmatched to a gene: 1.

Sequences were derived from PBMCs, sampled before or after stereotactic body radiation therapy (not recorded which). The TCR comes from a donor aged 50 or older with non-small cell lung cancer. The rearranged segments are TRBV6-5 and TRBJ1-2, with 8 bases matching TRBD1. CDR3 region: CASSYSDRGYGYTF. The sequenced DNA: TGTGCCAGCAGTTACTCTGACAGGGGCTATGGCTACACCTTC.